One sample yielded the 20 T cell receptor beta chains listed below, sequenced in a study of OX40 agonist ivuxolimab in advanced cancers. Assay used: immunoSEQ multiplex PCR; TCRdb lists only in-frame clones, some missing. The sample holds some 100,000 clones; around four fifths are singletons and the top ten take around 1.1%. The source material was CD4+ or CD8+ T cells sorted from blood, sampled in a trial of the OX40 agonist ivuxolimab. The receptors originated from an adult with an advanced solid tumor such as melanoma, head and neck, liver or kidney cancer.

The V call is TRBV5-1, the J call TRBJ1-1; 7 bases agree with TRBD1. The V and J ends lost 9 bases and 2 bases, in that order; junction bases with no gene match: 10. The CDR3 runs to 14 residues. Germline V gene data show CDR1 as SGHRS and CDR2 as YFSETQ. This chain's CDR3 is CATQDGDRNTEAFF. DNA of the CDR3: TGCGCCACCCAAGACGGGGACAGAAACACTGAAGCTTTCTTT. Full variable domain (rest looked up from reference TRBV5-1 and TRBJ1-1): KAGVTQTPRYLIKTRGQQVTLSCSPISGHRSVSWYQQTPGQGLQFLFEYFSETQRNKGNFPGRFSGRQFSNSRSEMNVSTLELGDSALYLCATQDGDRNTEAFFGQGTRLTVV.

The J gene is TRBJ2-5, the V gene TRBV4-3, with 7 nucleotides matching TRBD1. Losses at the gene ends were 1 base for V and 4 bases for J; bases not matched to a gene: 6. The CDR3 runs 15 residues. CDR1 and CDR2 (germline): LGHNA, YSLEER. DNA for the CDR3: TGCGCCAGCAGCCAAGGGGTACCAGGGGGAGAGACCCAGTACTTC. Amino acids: CASSQGVPGGETQYF.

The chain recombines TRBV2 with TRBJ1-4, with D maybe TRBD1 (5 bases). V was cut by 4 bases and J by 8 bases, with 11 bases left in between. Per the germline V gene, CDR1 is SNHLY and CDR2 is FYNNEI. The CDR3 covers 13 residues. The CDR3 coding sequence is TGTGCCAGCAGTGGGGGCATCGGGGAAAAACTGTTTTTT. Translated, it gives CASSGGIGEKLFF.

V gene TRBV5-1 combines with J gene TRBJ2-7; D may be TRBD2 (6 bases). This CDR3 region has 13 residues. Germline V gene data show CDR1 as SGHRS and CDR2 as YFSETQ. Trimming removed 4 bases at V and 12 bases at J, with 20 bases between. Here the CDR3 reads CASSPRGTDRGYF. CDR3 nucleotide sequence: TGCGCCAGCAGCCCTCGGGGGACTGACCGGGGGTACTTC.

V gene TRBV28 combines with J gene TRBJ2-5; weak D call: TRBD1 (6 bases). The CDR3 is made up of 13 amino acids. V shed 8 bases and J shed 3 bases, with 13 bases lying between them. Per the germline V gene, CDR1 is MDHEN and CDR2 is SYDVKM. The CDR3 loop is CASATGSEETQYF. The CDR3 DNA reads TGTGCCAGCGCTACAGGGTCGGAAGAGACCCAGTACTTC.

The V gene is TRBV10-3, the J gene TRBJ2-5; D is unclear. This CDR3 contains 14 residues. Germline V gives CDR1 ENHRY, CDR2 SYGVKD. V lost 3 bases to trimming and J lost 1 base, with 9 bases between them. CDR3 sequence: CAISDDPPQETQYF. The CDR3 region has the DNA TGTGCCATCAGTGATGACCCCCCCCAAGAGACCCAGTACTTC.

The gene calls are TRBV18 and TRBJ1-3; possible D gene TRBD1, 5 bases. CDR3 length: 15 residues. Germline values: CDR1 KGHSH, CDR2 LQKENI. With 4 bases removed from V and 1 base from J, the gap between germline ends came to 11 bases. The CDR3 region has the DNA TGTGCCAGCTCACGGATAGGGGTTTCTGGAAACACCATATATTTT. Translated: CASSRIGVSGNTIYF.

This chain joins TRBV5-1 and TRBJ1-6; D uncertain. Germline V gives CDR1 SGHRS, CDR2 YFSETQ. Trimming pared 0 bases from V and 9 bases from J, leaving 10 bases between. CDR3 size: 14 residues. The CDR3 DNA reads TGCGCCAGCAGCTTGGCCGGGTTCGGTTCACCCCTCCACTTT. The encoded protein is CASSLAGFGSPLHF.

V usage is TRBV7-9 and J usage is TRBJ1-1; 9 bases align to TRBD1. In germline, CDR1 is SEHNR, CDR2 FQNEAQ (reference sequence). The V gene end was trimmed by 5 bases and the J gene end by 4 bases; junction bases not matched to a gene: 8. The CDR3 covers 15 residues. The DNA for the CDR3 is TGTGCCAGCAGCACATGGGACAGGGAGGCCACTGAAGCTTTCTTT. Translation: CASSTWDREATEAFF.

The CDR3 protein is CASTPFRGNSGANVLTF. As DNA, the CDR3 is TGTGCCAGCACTCCTTTTAGGGGTAACTCTGGGGCCAACGTCCTGACTTTC. This chain uses TRBV27 with TRBJ2-6, with TRBD1 as a possible D gene (5 bases). The CDR3 is made up of 17 amino acids. Trimming left V 7 bases short and J 0 bases short, with 16 bases between. Germline loops: CDR1 MNHEY, CDR2 SMNVEV (reference sequence).

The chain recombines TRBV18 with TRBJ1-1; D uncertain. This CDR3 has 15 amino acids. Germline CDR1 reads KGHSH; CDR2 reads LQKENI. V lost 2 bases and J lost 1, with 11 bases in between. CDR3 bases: TGTGCCAGCTCACCAATCCAATCAGAGAACACTGAAGCTTTCTTT. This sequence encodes CASSPIQSENTEAFF. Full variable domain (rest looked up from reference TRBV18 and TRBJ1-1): NAGVMQNPRHLVRRRGQEARLRCSPMKGHSHVYWYRQLPEEGLKFMVYLQKENIIDESGMPKERFSAEFPKEGPSILRIQQVVRGDSAAYFCASSPIQSENTEAFFGQGTRLTVV.

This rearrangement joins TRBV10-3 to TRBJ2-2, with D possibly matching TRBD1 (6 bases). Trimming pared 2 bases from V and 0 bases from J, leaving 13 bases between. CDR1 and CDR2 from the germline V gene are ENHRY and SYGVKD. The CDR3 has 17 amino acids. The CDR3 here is CAISERAGVSNTGELFF. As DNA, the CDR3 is TGTGCCATCAGTGAGAGGGCAGGGGTATCGAACACCGGGGAGCTGTTTTTT.

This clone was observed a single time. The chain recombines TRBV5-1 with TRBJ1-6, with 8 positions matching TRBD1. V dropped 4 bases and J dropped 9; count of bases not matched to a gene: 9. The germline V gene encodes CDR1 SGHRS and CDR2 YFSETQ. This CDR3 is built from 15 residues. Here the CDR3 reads CASSPDREETSPLHF. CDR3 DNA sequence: TGCGCCAGCAGCCCGGACAGGGAGGAAACTTCACCCCTCCACTTT.

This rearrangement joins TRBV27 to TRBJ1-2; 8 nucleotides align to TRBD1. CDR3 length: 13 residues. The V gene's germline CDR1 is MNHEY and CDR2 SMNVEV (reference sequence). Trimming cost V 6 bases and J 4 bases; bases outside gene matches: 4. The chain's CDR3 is CASRLGQGYGYTF. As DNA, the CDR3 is TGTGCCAGCAGACTTGGACAGGGCTATGGCTACACCTTC.

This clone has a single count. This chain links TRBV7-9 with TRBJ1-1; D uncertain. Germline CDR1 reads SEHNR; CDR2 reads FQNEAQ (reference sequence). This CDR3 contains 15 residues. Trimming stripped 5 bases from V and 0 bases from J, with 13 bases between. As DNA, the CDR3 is TGTGCCAGCAGCCCGAAGAGGGAGATGAACACTGAAGCTTTCTTT. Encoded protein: CASSPKREMNTEAFF.

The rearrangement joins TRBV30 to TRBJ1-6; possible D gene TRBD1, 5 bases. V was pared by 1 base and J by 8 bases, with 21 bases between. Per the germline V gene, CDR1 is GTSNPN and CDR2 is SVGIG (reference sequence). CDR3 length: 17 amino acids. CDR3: CAWSGPLLGDPYSPLHF. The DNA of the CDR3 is TGTGCCTGGAGTGGCCCCCTATTAGGGGACCCCTATTCACCCCTCCACTTT.

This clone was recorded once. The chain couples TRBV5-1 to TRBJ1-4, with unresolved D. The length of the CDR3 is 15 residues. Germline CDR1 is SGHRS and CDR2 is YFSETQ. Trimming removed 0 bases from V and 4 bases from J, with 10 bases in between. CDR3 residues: CASSLDGDNNEKLFF. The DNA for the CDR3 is TGCGCCAGCAGCTTGGATGGGGATAATAATGAAAAACTGTTTTTT.

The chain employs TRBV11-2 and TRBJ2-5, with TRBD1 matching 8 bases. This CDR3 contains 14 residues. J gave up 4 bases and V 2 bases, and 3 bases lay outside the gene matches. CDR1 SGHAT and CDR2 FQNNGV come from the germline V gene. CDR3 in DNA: TGTGCCAGCAGCTTAAGGACAGGGCGAGAGACCCAGTACTTC. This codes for CASSLRTGRETQYF. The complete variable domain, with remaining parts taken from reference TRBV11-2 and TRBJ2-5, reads EAGVAQSPRYKIIEKRQSVAFWCNPISGHATLYWYQQILGQGPKLLIQFQNNGVVDDSQLPKDRFSAERLKGVDSTLKIQPAKLEDSAVYLCASSLRTGRETQYFGPGTRLLVL.

The CDR3 region has the DNA TGTGCCAGCAGCTTAGCGCAAGGGGAAGGCTACACCTTC. Translating gives CASSLAQGEGYTF. This chain links TRBV7-9 with TRBJ1-2; weak D call: TRBD1 (5 bases). The V gene's germline CDR1 is SEHNR and CDR2 FQNEAQ (reference sequence). Trimming shortened V by 0 bases and J by 8 bases, and 10 bases separated the two germline ends. This CDR3 is 13 amino acids long.

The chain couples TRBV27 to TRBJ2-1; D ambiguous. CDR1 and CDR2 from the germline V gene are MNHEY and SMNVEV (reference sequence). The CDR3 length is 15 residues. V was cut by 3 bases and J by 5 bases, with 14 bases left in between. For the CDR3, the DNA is TGTGCCAGCAGTTTCATAGCATTCCTTAACAATGAGCAGTTCTTC. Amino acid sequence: CASSFIAFLNNEQFF.